The 8 T cell receptor beta chains given below trace back to one sample, sequenced in a study of cytomegalovirus exposure and HLA in healthy donors. The PCR was carried out with 60 Vbeta primers and 13 Jbeta primers. The method was immunoSEQ multiplex PCR; TCRdb's version includes in-frame clones alone and lacks a portion of them. The sample lists about 110,000 clones, roughly 80% seen once, with 2% to 3% in the top ten. Material: PBMCs. The receptors originated from a man aged 35 to 55 in good health and CMV-seronegative.

This chain links TRBV7-2 with TRBJ2-6; tentatively, D is TRBD2 (5 bases). V was clipped by 1 base and J by 2 bases, with 9 bases between them. CDR1 SGHTA and CDR2 FQGNSA come from the germline V gene. CDR3 length: 16 amino acids. CDR3 DNA sequence: TGTGCCAGCAGCTTAGGGACTGGGGCTGGGGCCAACGTCCTGACTTTC. Protein: CASSLGTGAGANVLTF.

The chain has TRBV5-4 and TRBJ1-1; no reliable D call. Germline V gene sequence: CDR1 SGHNT, CDR2 YYREEE (reference sequence). V lost 2 bases, J lost 3 bases, and 14 bases lay in between. This CDR3 has 15 residues. The CDR3 protein is CASSFFSGGYTEAFF. Written as DNA, the CDR3 is TGTGCCAGCAGCTTTTTTTCGGGAGGGTACACTGAAGCTTTCTTT. The whole variable domain, filled in from reference TRBV5-4 and TRBJ1-1, reads ETGVTQSPTHLIKTRGQQVTLRCSSQSGHNTVSWYQQALGQGPQFIFQYYREEENGRGNFPPRFSGLQFPNYSSELNVNALELDDSALYLCASSFFSGGYTEAFFGQGTRLTVV.

The CDR3 is CASTSPASHHSPLHF. For the CDR3, the DNA is TGTGCCAGCACTTCCCCAGCGTCTCATCATTCACCCCTCCACTTT. The chain recombines TRBV5-5 with TRBJ1-6; D is uncertain. CDR3 length: 15 residues. Trimming cost V 6 bases and J 8 bases, with 18 bases left between them. Germline V gene lookup returns CDR1 SGHKS and CDR2 YYEKEE (reference sequence).

The chain is built from TRBV10-1 and TRBJ2-7, with 11 positions matching TRBD1. V lost 3 bases and J lost 4; bases outside the gene matches: 5. This CDR3 comprises 15 residues. From germline, CDR1 is WNHNN and CDR2 SYGVQD (reference sequence). This CDR3 is CASSDPRDRGYEQYF. The CDR3 coding sequence is TGCGCCAGCAGTGACCCCCGGGACAGGGGGTACGAGCAGTACTTC.

This clone was detected only once. The rearrangement uses TRBV2 and TRBJ2-2, with a possible D match to TRBD1 (6 bases). CDR1 is SNHLY and CDR2 is FYNNEI in the germline V gene. V was trimmed by 2 bases and J by 1 base, leaving 14 bases between them. The CDR3 contains 17 residues. CDR3 loop: CASSERGWVGNTGELFF. The DNA for the CDR3 is TGTGCCAGCAGTGAAAGGGGGTGGGTAGGGAACACCGGGGAGCTGTTTTTT.

This clone has just one count. The V gene is TRBV11-2, the J gene TRBJ1-1; maybe TRBD1 (5 bases). Germline CDR1 SGHAT, CDR2 FQNNGV. The CDR3 consists of 14 residues. Trimming cost V 1 base and J 4 bases, with 10 bases left between them. The DNA for the CDR3 is TGTGCCAGCAGCTTAGCGGGGGTCGCCACTGAAGCTTTCTTT. It is translated as CASSLAGVATEAFF.

This clone was seen just once. The chain employs TRBV6-6 and TRBJ2-1; D is unclear. The V gene's germline CDR1 is MNHNY and CDR2 SVGAGI (reference sequence). This CDR3 has 13 amino acids. V was pared by 7 bases and J by 2 bases, with 9 bases between. CDR3 amino acids: CASTGVAYNEQFF. The CDR3 DNA follows: TGTGCCAGCACGGGTGTGGCCTACAATGAGCAGTTCTTC.

The chain couples TRBV7-2 to TRBJ1-1; unclear D gene. CDR3 length equals 14 residues. In germline, CDR1 is SGHTA, CDR2 FQGNSA. V was clipped by 0 bases and J by 1 base, with 6 bases between them. The chain's CDR3 is CASSLALPNTEAFF. CDR3 sequence (DNA): TGTGCCAGCAGCTTAGCCCTACCGAACACTGAAGCTTTCTTT.